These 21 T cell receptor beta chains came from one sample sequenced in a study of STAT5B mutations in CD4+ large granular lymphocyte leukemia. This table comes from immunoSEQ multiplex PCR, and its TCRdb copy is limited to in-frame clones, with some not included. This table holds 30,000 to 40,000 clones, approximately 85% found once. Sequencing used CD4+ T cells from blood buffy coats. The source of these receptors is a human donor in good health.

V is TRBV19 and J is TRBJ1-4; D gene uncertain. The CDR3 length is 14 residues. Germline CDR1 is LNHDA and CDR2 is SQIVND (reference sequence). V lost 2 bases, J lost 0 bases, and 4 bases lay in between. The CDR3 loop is CASSITATNEKLFF. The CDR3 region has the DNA TGTGCCAGTAGTATAACAGCAACTAATGAAAAACTGTTTTTT.

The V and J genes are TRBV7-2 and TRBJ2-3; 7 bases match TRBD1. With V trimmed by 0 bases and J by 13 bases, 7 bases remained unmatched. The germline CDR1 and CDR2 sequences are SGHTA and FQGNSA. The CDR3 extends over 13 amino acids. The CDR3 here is CASSLADGQVKYF. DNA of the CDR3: TGTGCCAGCAGCTTAGCGGACGGACAGGTGAAGTATTTT.

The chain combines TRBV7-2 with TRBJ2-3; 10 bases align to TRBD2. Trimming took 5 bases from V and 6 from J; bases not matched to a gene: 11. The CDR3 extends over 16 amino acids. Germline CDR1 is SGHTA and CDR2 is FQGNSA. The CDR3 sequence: CASSLFRAGGGDTQYF. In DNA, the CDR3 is TGTGCCAGCAGCCTATTTCGAGCGGGAGGGGGGGATACGCAGTATTTT.

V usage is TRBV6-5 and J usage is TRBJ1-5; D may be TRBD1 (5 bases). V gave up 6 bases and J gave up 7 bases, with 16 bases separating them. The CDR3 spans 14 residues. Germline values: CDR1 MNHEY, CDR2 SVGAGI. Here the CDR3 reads CASRLEGERQPQHF. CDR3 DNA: TGTGCCAGCAGGCTCGAAGGGGAACGACAGCCCCAGCATTTT.

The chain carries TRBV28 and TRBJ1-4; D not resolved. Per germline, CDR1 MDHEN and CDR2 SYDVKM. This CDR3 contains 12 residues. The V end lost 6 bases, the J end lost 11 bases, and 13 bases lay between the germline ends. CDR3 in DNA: TGTGCCAGCAGCACCCTTTCAAAGAAACTGTTTTTT. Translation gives CASSTLSKKLFF.

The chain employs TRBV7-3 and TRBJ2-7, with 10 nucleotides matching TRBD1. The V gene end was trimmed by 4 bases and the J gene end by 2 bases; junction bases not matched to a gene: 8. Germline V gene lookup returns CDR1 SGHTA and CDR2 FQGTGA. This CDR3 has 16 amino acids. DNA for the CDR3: TGTGCCAGCAGCTCAACCGGGACAGGGGACCCCTACGAGCAGTACTTC. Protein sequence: CASSSTGTGDPYEQYF.

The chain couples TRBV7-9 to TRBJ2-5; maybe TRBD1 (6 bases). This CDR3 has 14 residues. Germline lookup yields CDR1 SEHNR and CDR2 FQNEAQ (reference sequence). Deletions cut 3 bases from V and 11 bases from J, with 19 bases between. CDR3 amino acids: CASSFRGARGEQYF. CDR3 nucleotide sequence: TGTGCCAGCAGCTTCAGGGGCGCCCGTGGGGAGCAGTACTTC.

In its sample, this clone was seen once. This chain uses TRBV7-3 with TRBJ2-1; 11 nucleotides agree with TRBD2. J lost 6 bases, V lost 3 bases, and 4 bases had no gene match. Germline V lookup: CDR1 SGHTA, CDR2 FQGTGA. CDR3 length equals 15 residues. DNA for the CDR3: TGTGCCAGCAGCTTTAGCGGGGGGGCCGGCAATGAGCAGTTCTTC. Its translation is CASSFSGGAGNEQFF.

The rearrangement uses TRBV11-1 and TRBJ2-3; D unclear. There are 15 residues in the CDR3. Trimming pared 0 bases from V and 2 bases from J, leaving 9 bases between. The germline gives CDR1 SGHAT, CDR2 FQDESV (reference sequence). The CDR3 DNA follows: TGTGCCAGCAGCTTAGCGATGGCCTTCACAGATACGCAGTATTTT. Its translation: CASSLAMAFTDTQYF.

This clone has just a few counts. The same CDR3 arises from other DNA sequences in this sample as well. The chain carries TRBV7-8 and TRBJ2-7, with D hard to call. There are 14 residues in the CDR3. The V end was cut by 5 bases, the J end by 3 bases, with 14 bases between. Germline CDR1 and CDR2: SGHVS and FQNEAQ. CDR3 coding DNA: TGTGCCAGCAGCCCGGTTAGGAATGGCTACGAGCAGTACTTC. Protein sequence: CASSPVRNGYEQYF.

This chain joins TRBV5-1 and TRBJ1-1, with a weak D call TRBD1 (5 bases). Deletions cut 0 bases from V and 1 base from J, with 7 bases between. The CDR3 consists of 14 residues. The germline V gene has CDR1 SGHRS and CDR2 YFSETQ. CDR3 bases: TGCGCCAGCAGCTTGGGGGGCGGGAACACTGAAGCTTTCTTT. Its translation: CASSLGGGNTEAFF.

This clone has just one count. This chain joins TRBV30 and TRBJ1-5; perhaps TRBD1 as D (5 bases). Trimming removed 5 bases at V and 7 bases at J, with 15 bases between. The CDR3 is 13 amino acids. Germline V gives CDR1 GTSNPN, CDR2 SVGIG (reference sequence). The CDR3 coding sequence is TGTGCCTGGGGGGCCGGGGCGGGACAGCCCCAGCATTTT. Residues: CAWGAGAGQPQHF.

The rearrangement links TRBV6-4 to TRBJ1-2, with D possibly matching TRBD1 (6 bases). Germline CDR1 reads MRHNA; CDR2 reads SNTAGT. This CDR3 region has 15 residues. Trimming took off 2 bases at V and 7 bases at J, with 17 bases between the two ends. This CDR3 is CASSDQGQGPSGYTF. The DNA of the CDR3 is TGTGCCAGCAGTGACCAGGGGCAGGGGCCAAGTGGCTACACCTTC.

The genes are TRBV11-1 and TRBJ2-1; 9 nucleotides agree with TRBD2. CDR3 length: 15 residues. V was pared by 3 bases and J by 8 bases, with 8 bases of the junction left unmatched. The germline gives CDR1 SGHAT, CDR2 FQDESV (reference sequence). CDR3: CASSFSGRTSHEQFF. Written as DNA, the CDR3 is TGTGCCAGCAGCTTCAGCGGGAGGACCTCCCATGAGCAGTTCTTC.

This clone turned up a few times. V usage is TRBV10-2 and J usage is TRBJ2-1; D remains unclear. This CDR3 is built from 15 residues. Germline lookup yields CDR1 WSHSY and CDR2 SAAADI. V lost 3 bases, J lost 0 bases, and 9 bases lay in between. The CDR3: CASSDIKSSYNEQFF. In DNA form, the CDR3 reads TGCGCCAGCAGTGATATCAAGTCCTCCTACAATGAGCAGTTCTTC.

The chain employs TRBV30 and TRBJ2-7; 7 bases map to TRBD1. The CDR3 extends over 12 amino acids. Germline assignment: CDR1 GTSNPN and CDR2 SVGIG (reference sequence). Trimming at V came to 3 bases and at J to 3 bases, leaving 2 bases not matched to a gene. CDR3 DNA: TGTGCCTGGAGCAGACAGGGCTACGAGCAGTACTTC. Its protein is CAWSRQGYEQYF.

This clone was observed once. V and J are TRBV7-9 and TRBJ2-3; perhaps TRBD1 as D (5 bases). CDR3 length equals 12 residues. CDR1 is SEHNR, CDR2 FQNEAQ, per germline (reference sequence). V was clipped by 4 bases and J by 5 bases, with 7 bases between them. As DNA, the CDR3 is TGTGCCAGCAGCTACCAGGGAGATACGCAGTATTTT. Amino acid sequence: CASSYQGDTQYF.

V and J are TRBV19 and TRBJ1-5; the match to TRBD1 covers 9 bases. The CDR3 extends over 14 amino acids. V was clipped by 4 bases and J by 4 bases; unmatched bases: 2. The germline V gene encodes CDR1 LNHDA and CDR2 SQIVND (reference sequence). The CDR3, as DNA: TGTGCCAGTAGTACGACAGGGGGGAATCAGCCCCAGCATTTT. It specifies CASSTTGGNQPQHF.

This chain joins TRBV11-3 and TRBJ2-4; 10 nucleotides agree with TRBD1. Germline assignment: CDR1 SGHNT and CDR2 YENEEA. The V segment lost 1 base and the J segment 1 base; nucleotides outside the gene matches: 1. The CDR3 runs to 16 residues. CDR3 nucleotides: TGTGCCAGCAGCTTAGGACAGGGGGCGGCCAAAAACATTCAGTACTTC. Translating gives CASSLGQGAAKNIQYF.

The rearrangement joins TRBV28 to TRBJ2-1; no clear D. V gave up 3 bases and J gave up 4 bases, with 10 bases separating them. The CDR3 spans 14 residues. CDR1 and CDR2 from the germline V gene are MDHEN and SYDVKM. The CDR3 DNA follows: TGTGCCAGCAGTTTTCCGTCCGGTTACAATGAGCAGTTCTTC. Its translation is CASSFPSGYNEQFF.

CDR3 residues: CASSQDPGVGTEAFF. For the CDR3, the DNA is TGTGCCAGCAGCCAAGACCCTGGGGTGGGCACTGAAGCTTTCTTT. The V gene is TRBV5-4, the J gene TRBJ1-1, with no clear D. The CDR3 has 15 amino acids. V was cut by 4 bases and J by 4 bases, with 17 bases left in between. Germline-derived CDR1 and CDR2 are SGHNT and YYREEE (reference sequence).